This entry lists 21 T cell receptor beta chains sequenced from one sample in a study of cytomegalovirus exposure and HLA in healthy donors. Primers for the PCR totalled 60 Vbeta and 13 Jbeta. Assay: immunoSEQ multiplex PCR; the TCRdb copy retains only in-frame clones and omits some. The table records more than 100,000 clones, approximately 65% of them present only once. The sample consisted of PBMCs. The source is a man aged 18 to 29 in good health and CMV-seronegative.

V usage is TRBV7-2 and J usage is TRBJ2-1, with 10 nucleotides matching TRBD1. V lost 1 base, J lost 7 bases, and 7 bases stayed unmatched. This CDR3 is 16 amino acids long. The germline V gene has CDR1 SGHTA and CDR2 FQGNSA. CDR3 residues: CASSLDRTGGKNEQFF. The CDR3 DNA sequence: TGTGCCAGCAGCTTAGACAGGACAGGGGGAAAGAATGAGCAGTTCTTC.

The genes are TRBV1 and TRBJ2-3; the table's D call of TRBD2 was not tested on the DNA. TRBV1 is a pseudogene. This CDR3 has 16 amino acids. CDR3 in DNA: TGCACCAGCAGCCAAGATATTCTAGCATGCACAGATACGCAGTATTTT. Its translation: CTSSQDILACTDTQYF.

The chain is built from TRBV7-9 and TRBJ2-7; D not certain. This CDR3 comprises 13 residues. The V gene lost 0 bases and the J gene lost 5 bases, with 8 bases spanning the gap. Germline assignment: CDR1 SEHNR and CDR2 FQNEAQ (reference sequence). The CDR3 protein is CASSLALLNEQYF. CDR3 DNA: TGTGCCAGCAGCTTAGCGCTTCTAAACGAGCAGTACTTC.

The rearrangement links TRBV18 to TRBJ2-3; 14 positions agree with TRBD2. The CDR3 totals 17 residues. V trimming: 8 bases; J trimming: 0 bases; junction bases outside the gene matches: 7. CDR1 is KGHSH, CDR2 LQKENI, per germline. The CDR3 nucleotides read TGTGCCAGCCAGGGACTAGCGGGGGTCGCTAGCACAGATACGCAGTATTTT. Amino acids: CASQGLAGVASTDTQYF.

This clone was observed a handful of times. The chain combines TRBV10-2 with TRBJ1-5, with 8 positions matching TRBD1. Trimming removed 0 bases from V and 6 bases from J; junction bases left unmatched: 4. The CDR3 totals 15 residues. Per the germline V gene, CDR1 is WSHSY and CDR2 is SAAADI. The chain's CDR3 is CASSESAQGGQPQHF. The CDR3 DNA is TGCGCCAGCAGTGAGTCAGCACAGGGGGGTCAGCCCCAGCATTTT.

The J gene is TRBJ1-4, the V gene TRBV18; D gene uncertain. Germline V gives CDR1 KGHSH, CDR2 LQKENI. Trimming took 2 bases from V and 7 from J, leaving 11 bases between them. There are 14 residues in the CDR3. The CDR3 loop is CASSPGRAGEKLFF. The CDR3 nucleotides read TGTGCCAGCTCACCAGGGAGAGCGGGTGAAAAACTGTTTTTT.

V gene TRBV7-8 combines with J gene TRBJ2-3, with 8 positions matching TRBD2. The V segment lost 5 bases and the J segment 5 bases; nucleotides outside the gene matches: 9. The germline gives CDR1 SGHVS, CDR2 FQNEAQ. This CDR3 is built from 15 residues. The CDR3 loop is CASSPGGGLRDTQYF. The DNA of the CDR3 is TGTGCCAGCAGCCCGGGGGGGGGATTAAGAGATACGCAGTATTTT.

The CDR3 coding sequence is TGTGCCAGCAGCTCAATAACCGGGACAGGGAATTTCAATGAGCAGTTCTTC. It encodes CASSSITGTGNFNEQFF. The rearrangement joins TRBV7-6 to TRBJ2-1, with 9 nucleotides matching TRBD1. This CDR3 spans 17 amino acids. Trimming cost V 4 bases and J 6 bases; bases outside gene matches: 13. The V gene's germline CDR1 is SGHVS and CDR2 FNYEAQ.

The J gene is TRBJ1-4, the V gene TRBV6-6; no clear D gene. CDR1 is MNHNY, CDR2 SVGAGI, per germline (reference sequence). Trimming removed 6 bases at V and 12 bases at J, with 8 bases between. The CDR3 has 10 amino acids. The CDR3 loop is CASREGELFF. CDR3 in DNA: TGTGCCAGCAGGGAGGGAGAACTGTTTTTT.

This clone was counted between two and nine times. The chain couples TRBV4-1 to TRBJ1-2, with D perhaps TRBD1 (5 bases). CDR1 is MGHRA and CDR2 is YSYEKL in the germline V gene. V was cut by 3 bases and J by 6 bases, with 17 bases left in between. The CDR3 has 15 amino acids. CDR3 bases: TGCGCCAGCAGCCACCCCCAGGGAACGGCAAATGGCTACACCTTC. Residues: CASSHPQGTANGYTF.

V is TRBV6-6 and J is TRBJ1-1; a possible D gene is TRBD1 (6 bases). The CDR3 length is 13 residues. CDR1 and CDR2 from the germline V gene are MNHNY and SVGAGI (reference sequence). The V end was cut by 6 bases, the J end by 6 bases, with 14 bases between. The chain's CDR3 is CASRPTGLPEAFF. Written as DNA, the CDR3 is TGTGCCAGCAGGCCGACAGGTCTTCCTGAAGCTTTCTTT.

The chain uses TRBV5-8 and TRBJ1-3, with TRBD1 as a possible D gene (5 bases). The CDR3 extends over 15 amino acids. Germline V gene sequence: CDR1 SGHTS, CDR2 YDEGEE. V was pared by 1 base and J by 0 bases, with 8 bases between. CDR3 coding DNA: TGTGCCAGCAGCTTGTACACAGGCTCTGGAAACACCATATATTTT. It is translated as CASSLYTGSGNTIYF.

This clone was picked up a small number of times. The CDR3 spells CASSPQIRGTGVEQFF. DNA of the CDR3: TGTGCCAGCAGCCCACAGATCCGAGGGACAGGGGTTGAGCAGTTCTTC. J is TRBJ2-1 and V is TRBV14, with 10 positions matching TRBD1. Germline V gene data show CDR1 as SGHDN and CDR2 as FVKESK. The CDR3 covers 16 residues. V was pared by 4 bases and J by 9 bases, with 12 bases of the junction left unmatched. The full variable domain, in which reference TRBV14 and TRBJ2-1 provide the parts outside the CDR3, is EAGVTQFPSHSVIEKGQTVTLRCDPISGHDNLYWYRRVMGKEIKFLLHFVKESKQDESGMPNNRFLAERTGGTYSTLKVQPAELEDSGVYFCASSPQIRGTGVEQFFGPGTRLTVL.

The chain links TRBV18 to TRBJ2-1, with a weak D call TRBD2 (5 bases). In germline, CDR1 is KGHSH, CDR2 LQKENI. V was clipped by 4 bases and J by 2 bases, with 15 bases between them. The CDR3 length is 16 residues. CDR3 protein: CASSLSSTRTYNEQFF. CDR3 in DNA: TGTGCCAGCTCACTTTCTAGCACCCGAACCTACAATGAGCAGTTCTTC.

The V call is TRBV10-3, the J call TRBJ2-3; a weak D match, TRBD2 (5 bases). The germline V gene encodes CDR1 ENHRY and CDR2 SYGVKD. The V and J ends lost 10 bases and 5 bases respectively, with 22 bases between them. The CDR3 runs to 15 residues. The CDR3 nucleotides read TGTGCCACCAAGGAAGGTTGGGGAGTGTTAGATACGCAGTATTTT. It yields the protein CATKEGWGVLDTQYF.

This clone was seen more than once but under ten times. The CDR3 loop is CASSLGGAETQYF. CDR3 DNA: TGTGCCAGCAGTTTAGGGGGGGCGGAGACCCAGTACTTC. The chain couples TRBV27 to TRBJ2-5, with D possibly being TRBD2 (7 bases). The CDR3 extends over 13 amino acids. With 2 bases removed from V and 5 bases from J, the gap between germline ends came to 9 bases. CDR1 is MNHEY, CDR2 SMNVEV, per germline (reference sequence).

This clone was seen more than once but under ten times. The CDR3 protein is CASSQVPGTGNTIYF. In nucleotides, the CDR3 is TGTGCCAGCAGCCAAGTACCCGGGACTGGAAACACCATATATTTT. The V gene is TRBV4-2, the J gene TRBJ1-3; D remains unclear. Germline V gene sequence: CDR1 LGHNA, CDR2 YNFKEQ. V lost 1 base and J lost 2, with 9 bases in between. The CDR3 length is 15 residues.

This chain uses TRBV28 with TRBJ2-7; D is perhaps TRBD2 (7 bases). This CDR3 contains 14 residues. Germline V gene lookup returns CDR1 MDHEN and CDR2 SYDVKM. V was cut by 7 bases and J by 0 bases, with 13 bases left in between. The CDR3 region is CASIGGRGSYEQYF. CDR3 sequence (DNA): TGTGCCAGCATAGGGGGGAGGGGCTCCTACGAGCAGTACTTC.

The genes are TRBV7-3 and TRBJ2-2; 8 bases align to TRBD1. The ends lost 2 bases at V and 2 bases at J; junction bases unmatched: 4. CDR3 length: 16 residues. From germline, CDR1 is SGHTA and CDR2 FQGTGA. CDR3: CASSLAGGLNTGELFF. CDR3 DNA: TGTGCCAGCAGCTTAGCAGGGGGCTTAAACACCGGGGAGCTGTTTTTT.

There are a few counts of this clone. J is TRBJ2-7 and V is TRBV14; 9 bases fit TRBD1. The CDR3 runs to 16 residues. Germline CDR1 and CDR2: SGHDN and FVKESK. With V trimmed by 4 bases and J by 2 bases, 9 bases remained unmatched. CDR3 DNA: TGTGCCAGCAGCCCTCCGGGACAGGGCATACCCTACGAGCAGTACTTC. Translated, it gives CASSPPGQGIPYEQYF.

This chain links TRBV6-5 with TRBJ2-3; 10 bases line up with TRBD2. Germline CDR1 reads MNHEY; CDR2 reads SVGAGI. V dropped 8 bases and J dropped 0; count of bases not matched to a gene: 5. The CDR3 length is 15 residues. The CDR3 loop reads CASSSGGTSTDTQYF. CDR3 nucleotides: TGTGCCAGCTCTAGCGGGGGTACTAGCACAGATACGCAGTATTTT.